These T cell receptor beta chains were read from a single sample in a study of T cells in Graves' hyperthyroidism and ophthalmopathy. One entry per CDR3 protein results from TCRdb running MiXCR on the multiplex PCR reads. The table records approximately 360,000 distinct CDR3 sequences, 20% to 25% of them present only once. Sequenced sample: blood. Every receptor here comes from a man aged 45-65 years with Graves' hyperthyroidism. The CDR3 runs from the conserved cysteine through the conserved F or W. D genes are given only for firm matches. Expanded clones get a size class; other rows say once, few or many, or leave the size out.

D gene	J gene	clone size	V gene	CDR3 protein	CDR3 DNA
.	TRBJ1-5	few	TRBV28	CASSLPFMADYQPQHF	TGTGCCAGCAGTTTACCATTCATGGCAGATTATCAGCCCCAGCATTTT
.	TRBJ2-3	many	TRBV6-2/TRBV6-3	CASSSLLTIGGNTQYF	TGTGCCAGCAGCTCTCTCCTGACCATAGGGGGGAATACGCAGTATTTT
TRBD1	TRBJ2-5	.	TRBV5-4	CASSIAGTAQETQYF	TGTGCCAGCAGCATCGCCGGGACAGCGCAAGAGACCCAGTACTTC
TRBD2	TRBJ2-1	.	TRBV4-1	CASRSGRATEQFF	TGCGCCAGCAGAAGCGGGAGGGCCACTGAGCAGTTCTTC
.	TRBJ2-3	few	TRBV5-1	CASSWESGRTDTQYF	TGCGCCAGCAGCTGGGAGAGCGGCCGCACAGATACGCAGTATTTT
TRBD2	TRBJ2-3	.	TRBV7-3	CASSYAPGGGLDTQYF	TGTGCCAGCAGCTATGCCCCGGGAGGGGGATTAGATACGCAGTATTTT
TRBD1	TRBJ2-2	many	TRBV11-2	CASSLTGGNTGELFF	TGTGCCAGCAGCTTAACAGGGGGGAACACCGGGGAGCTGTTTTTT
TRBD1	TRBJ1-3	.	TRBV5-1	CASSLSGGSSGNTIYF	TGCGCCAGCAGCTTGTCAGGGGGTTCCTCTGGAAACACCATATATTTT
.	TRBJ1-1	few	TRBV18	CASSPTGLGTEAFF	TGTGCCAGCTCACCTACAGGGTTAGGCACTGAAGCTTTCTTT
.	TRBJ2-7	few	TRBV6-2/TRBV6-3	CASSYSSLGVYEQYF	TGTGCCAGCAGTTACTCGAGTCTGGGGGTCTACGAGCAGTACTTC
TRBD2	TRBJ2-3	few	TRBV28	CASIRLAGGTDTQYF	TGTGCCAGCATCAGACTAGCGGGGGGCACAGATACGCAGTATTTT
TRBD1	TRBJ1-2	.	TRBV3-1	CASSWDRGRTGYTF	TGTGCCAGCAGCTGGGACAGGGGGCGGACAGGCTACACCTTC
.	TRBJ2-3	.	TRBV9	CASSARASTDTQYF	TGTGCCAGCAGCGCCCGGGCCAGCACAGATACGCAGTATTTT
TRBD2	TRBJ2-1	few	TRBV12-3/TRBV12-4	CASSFELAGRNEQFF	TGTGCCAGCAGTTTCGAACTAGCGGGCCGCAATGAGCAGTTCTTC
.	TRBJ2-4	.	TRBV30	CAWSGGRGNIQYF	TGTGCCTGGAGTGGTGGGAGAGGAAACATTCAGTACTTC
TRBD2	TRBJ2-1	.	TRBV30	CAWSLGTSGTNEQFF	TGTGCCTGGAGTTTGGGGACTAGCGGCACTAATGAGCAGTTCTTC
.	TRBJ1-1	.	TRBV19	CASSIKGRTNTEAFF	TGTGCCAGTAGTATAAAGGGACGGACGAACACTGAAGCTTTCTTT
TRBD2	TRBJ2-3	many	TRBV12-3/TRBV12-4	CASSPGLAEGSTDTQYF	TGTGCCAGCAGTCCCGGACTAGCGGAGGGTAGCACAGATACGCAGTATTTT
.	TRBJ2-1	once	TRBV9	CASSVGASLDEQFF	TGTGCCAGCAGCGTAGGGGCTAGCTTGGATGAGCAGTTCTTC
.	TRBJ2-1	.	TRBV4-1	CASSQDELARFF	TGCGCCAGCAGCCAAGATGAACTAGCCCGGTTCTTC
.	TRBJ1-1	many	TRBV27	CASSLSRLNTEAFF	TGTGCCAGCAGTTTATCCAGACTGAACACTGAAGCTTTCTTT
.	TRBJ2-2	.	TRBV20-1	CSARLQNTGELFF	TGCAGTGCTAGACTCCAGAACACCGGGGAGCTGTTTTTT
.	TRBJ2-1	few	TRBV5-1	CASTDSRSYNEQFF	TGCGCCAGCACGGACAGTCGTTCCTACAATGAGCAGTTCTTC
.	TRBJ2-3	few	TRBV29-1	CSAYPRDTDTQYF	TGCAGCGCCTACCCCAGAGACACAGATACGCAGTATTTT
TRBD1	TRBJ2-7	many	TRBV13	CASSTRQGSYEQYF	TGTGCCAGCAGCACGCGACAGGGTAGCTACGAGCAGTACTTC
.	TRBJ1-5	.	TRBV12-3/TRBV12-4	CASSLRQGCNQPQHF	TGTGCCAGCAGTTTAAGGCAGGGTTGCAATCAGCCCCAGCATTTT
.	TRBJ2-5	once	TRBV10-3	CAISESAGRGETQYF	TGTGCCATCAGTGAATCGGCAGGGCGGGGAGAGACCCAGTACTTC
.	TRBJ1-1	.	TRBV30	CAHGEDTEAFF	TGTGCCCACGGGGAGGACACTGAAGCTTTCTTT
TRBD2	TRBJ2-3	few	TRBV20-1	CSAKTSGGTDTQYF	TGCAGTGCCAAGACTAGCGGGGGCACAGATACGCAGTATTTT
TRBD1	TRBJ1-1	.	TRBV28	CASSTRTGVIEAFF	TGTGCCAGCAGTACTCGGACAGGGGTGATTGAAGCTTTCTTT
.	TRBJ1-1	few	TRBV3-1	CASSHGTTEITEAFF	TGTGCCAGCAGCCATGGGACAACAGAGATCACTGAAGCTTTCTTT
TRBD1	TRBJ2-5	.	TRBV6-1	CASRSGQGETQYF	TGTGCCAGCAGATCCGGACAGGGGGAGACCCAGTACTTC
TRBD1	TRBJ1-4	.	TRBV29-1	CSVGIHRGELFF	TGCAGCGTTGGTATTCACAGGGGGGAACTGTTTTTT
TRBD2	TRBJ2-2	.	TRBV5-6	CASSEAGGRTGELFF	TGTGCCAGCAGCGAAGCGGGAGGCCGAACCGGGGAGCTGTTTTTT
.	TRBJ1-2	few	TRBV20-1	CSAIEGFSGYTF	TGCAGTGCTATAGAGGGTTTCAGTGGCTACACCTTC
.	TRBJ2-7	many	TRBV28	CASSRALLTYEQYF	TGTGCCAGCAGCCGAGCCCTGTTGACCTACGAGCAGTACTTC
.	TRBJ1-2	.	TRBV20-1	CSAPGRIPNYGYTF	TGCAGTGCCCCGGGGCGCATTCCCAACTATGGCTACACCTTC
.	TRBJ2-7	many	TRBV13	CASSPETDNEQYF	TGTGCCAGCAGCCCCGAGACCGATAACGAGCAGTACTTC
TRBD2	TRBJ2-3	few	TRBV27	CASSFGLAGGTDTQYF	TGTGCCAGCAGTTTTGGACTAGCGGGGGGCACAGATACGCAGTATTTT
.	TRBJ2-5	few	TRBV25-1	CASSEWGVAFQETQYF	TGTGCCAGCAGTGAATGGGGTGTAGCCTTCCAAGAGACCCAGTACTTC
TRBD2	TRBJ2-3	few	TRBV5-1	CASSLWAGGDTQYF	TGCGCCAGCAGCTTGTGGGCGGGAGGAGATACGCAGTATTTT
.	TRBJ1-2	.	TRBV12-5	CASGLGGRSYGYTF	TGTGCTAGTGGTTTGGGGGGGCGGTCATATGGCTACACCTTC
.	TRBJ1-6	few	TRBV28	CASRRTAYPLHF	TGTGCCAGCAGAAGGACCGCGTACCCCCTCCACTTT
.	TRBJ2-3	many	TRBV27	CASSLTGKYTDTQYF	TGTGCCAGCAGTCTCACAGGAAAATACACAGATACGCAGTATTTT
TRBD1	TRBJ2-3	.	TRBV20-1	CSARDRGLSTDTQYF	TGCAGTGCTAGGGACAGGGGGCTAAGCACAGATACGCAGTATTTT
TRBD2	TRBJ2-1	many	TRBV6-1	CASSIGTSAYNEQFF	TGTGCCAGCAGTATAGGGACTAGCGCTTACAATGAGCAGTTCTTC
TRBD2	TRBJ2-5	many	TRBV6-1	CASSEALAGGPNQETQYF	TGTGCCAGCAGTGAAGCGCTAGCGGGAGGCCCAAATCAAGAGACCCAGTACTTC
.	TRBJ1-1	.	TRBV6-1	CASSYLPGVGTEAFF	TGTGCCAGCAGTTACCTCCCCGGGGTGGGCACTGAAGCTTTCTTT
.	TRBJ2-1	.	TRBV12-5	CASGETGSSYNKQFF	TGTGCTAGTGGGGAGACGGGGAGCTCCTACAATAAGCAGTTCTTC
.	TRBJ2-7	many	TRBV28	CASSFRQDYEQYF	TGTGCCAGCAGTTTCCGGCAGGACTACGAGCAGTACTTC
TRBD1	TRBJ2-7	few	TRBV4-1	CASSLTGTGGSYEQYF	TGCGCCAGCAGCCTCACCGGGACAGGGGGTTCCTACGAGCAGTACTTC